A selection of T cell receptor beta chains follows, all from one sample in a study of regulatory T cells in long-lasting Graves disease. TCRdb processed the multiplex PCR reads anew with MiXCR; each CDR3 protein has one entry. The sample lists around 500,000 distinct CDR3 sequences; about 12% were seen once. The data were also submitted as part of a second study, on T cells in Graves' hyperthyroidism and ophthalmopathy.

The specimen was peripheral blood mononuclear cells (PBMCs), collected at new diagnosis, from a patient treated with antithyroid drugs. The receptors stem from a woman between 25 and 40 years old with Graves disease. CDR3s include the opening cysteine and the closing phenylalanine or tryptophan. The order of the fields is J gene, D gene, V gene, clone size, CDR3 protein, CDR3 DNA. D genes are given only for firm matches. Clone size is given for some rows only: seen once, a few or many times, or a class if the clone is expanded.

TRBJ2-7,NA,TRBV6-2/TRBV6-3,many,CASSYGDSLYEQYF,TGTGCCAGCAGTTACGGGGACTCCCTATACGAGCAGTACTTC
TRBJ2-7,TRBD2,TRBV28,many,CASSLTSGSDEQYF,TGTGCCAGCAGCCTTACTAGCGGGAGCGACGAGCAGTACTTC
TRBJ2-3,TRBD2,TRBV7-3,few,CASSLTARTRGSTDTQYF,TGTGCCAGCAGCTTAACGGCCCGGACTAGAGGGAGCACAGATACGCAGTATTTT
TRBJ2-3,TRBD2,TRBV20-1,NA,CSAHARGGLAGVGDTQYF,TGCAGTGCCCACGCTAGGGGTGGTCTAGCGGGAGTGGGAGATACGCAGTATTTT
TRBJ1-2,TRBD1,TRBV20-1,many,CRAGQDTYGYTF,TGCAGGGCCGGACAGGACACCTATGGCTACACCTTC
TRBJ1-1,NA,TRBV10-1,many,CASSEDSNTEAFF,TGCGCCAGCAGTGAGGACAGTAACACTGAAGCTTTCTTT
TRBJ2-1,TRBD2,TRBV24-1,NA,CATEIAGPSNEQFF,TGTGCCACCGAAATAGCGGGCCCCTCTAATGAGCAGTTCTTC
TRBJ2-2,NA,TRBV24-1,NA,CATSDRGAGFDGELFF,TGTGCCACCAGTGATCGAGGGGCAGGGTTCGACGGGGAGCTGTTTTTT
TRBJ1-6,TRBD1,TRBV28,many,CASNPGQHNSPLHF,TGTGCGAGCAACCCGGGACAGCATAATTCACCCCTCCACTTT
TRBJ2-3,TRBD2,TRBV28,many,CASSQTLGDYKDTQYF,TGTGCCAGCAGCCAAACATTGGGGGACTACAAAGATACGCAGTATTTT
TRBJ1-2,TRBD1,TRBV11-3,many,CASQGQWQGAGMDTF,TGTGCCAGCCAGGGCCAGTGGCAGGGGGCCGGAATGGACACCTTC
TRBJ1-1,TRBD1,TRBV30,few,CAWAGGLNTEAFF,TGTGCCTGGGCAGGGGGCCTGAACACTGAAGCTTTCTTT
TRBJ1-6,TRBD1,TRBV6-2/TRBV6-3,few,CASSEPGGSYNSPLHF,TGTGCCAGCAGCGAGCCAGGGGGCTCCTATAATTCACCCCTCCACTTT
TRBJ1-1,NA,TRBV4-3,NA,CASSQDSGGSTEAFF,TGCGCCAGCAGCCAAGATTCCGGTGGTAGCACTGAAGCTTTCTTT
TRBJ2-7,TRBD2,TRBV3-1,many,CASSQGLAHDYEQYF,TGTGCCAGCAGCCAAGGACTAGCGCATGACTACGAGCAGTACTTC
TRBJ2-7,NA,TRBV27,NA,CASSYWRVGSYEQYF,TGTGCCAGCAGCTACTGGAGGGTGGGCTCCTACGAGCAGTACTTC
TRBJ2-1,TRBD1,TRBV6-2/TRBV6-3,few,CASSYWDRANNEQFF,TGTGCCAGCAGTTACTGGGACAGGGCGAACAATGAGCAGTTCTTC
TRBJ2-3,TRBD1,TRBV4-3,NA,CANGTGRTDTQYF,TGCGCCAACGGGACAGGCCGCACAGATACGCAGTATTTT
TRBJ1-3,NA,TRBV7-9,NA,CASSPSTASSGNTIYF,TGTGCCAGCAGCCCTTCGACAGCTTCCTCTGGAAACACCATATATTTT
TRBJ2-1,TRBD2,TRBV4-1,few,CASSHGKGGRSAFF,TGCGCCAGCAGCCACGGTAAGGGCGGGAGGTCAGCGTTCTTC
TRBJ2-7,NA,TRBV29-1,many,CSVAQGSYEQYF,TGCAGCGTGGCGCAGGGAAGCTACGAGCAGTACTTC
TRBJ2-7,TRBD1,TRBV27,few,CAGEWDRPISPSYEQYF,TGTGCCGGCGAATGGGACAGGCCTATTTCTCCCTCCTACGAGCAGTACTTC
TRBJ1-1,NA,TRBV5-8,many,CASSQAPTGLTEAFF,TGTGCCAGCAGCCAAGCCCCTACAGGCCTCACTGAAGCTTTCTTT
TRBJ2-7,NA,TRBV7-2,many,CASSYSTASYEQYF,TGTGCCAGCAGCTACTCGACGGCCTCCTACGAGCAGTACTTC
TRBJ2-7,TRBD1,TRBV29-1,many,CSVYGQGYEQYF,TGCAGCGTTTACGGACAGGGCTACGAGCAGTACTTC
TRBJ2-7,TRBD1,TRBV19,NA,CASSMAGTGFHEQYF,TGTGCCAGTAGTATGGCCGGGACAGGGTTCCACGAGCAGTACTTC
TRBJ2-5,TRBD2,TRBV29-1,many,CSVPTSGSLETQYF,TGCAGCGTGCCCACTAGCGGGAGTCTTGAGACCCAGTACTTC
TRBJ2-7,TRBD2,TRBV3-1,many,CASRPRLAEPYEQYF,TGTGCCAGCAGACCTCGACTAGCGGAGCCCTACGAGCAGTACTTC
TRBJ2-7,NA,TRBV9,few,CASSVGGTPETYEQYF,TGTGCCAGCAGCGTAGGCGGGACCCCCGAAACCTACGAGCAGTACTTC
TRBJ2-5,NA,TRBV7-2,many,CASSFGTIDLAGWETQYF,TGTGCCAGCAGCTTCGGGACAATAGACCTAGCCGGGTGGGAGACCCAGTACTTC
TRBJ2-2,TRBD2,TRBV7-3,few,CASSPGGRAGELFF,TGTGCCAGCAGCCCTGGAGGGAGGGCCGGGGAGCTGTTTTTT
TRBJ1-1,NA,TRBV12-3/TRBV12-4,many,CASIILDVGTEAFF,TGTGCCAGCATTATCTTGGACGTCGGCACTGAAGCTTTCTTT
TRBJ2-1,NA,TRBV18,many,CASSPQKYNEQFF,TGTGCCAGCTCACCACAGAAATACAATGAGCAGTTCTTC
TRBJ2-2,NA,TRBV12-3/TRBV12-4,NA,CASTETQTGELFF,TGTGCCAGCACCGAGACCCAAACCGGGGAGCTGTTTTTT
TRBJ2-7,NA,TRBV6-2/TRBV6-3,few,CASSQGGSKGEQYF,TGTGCCAGCAGCCAAGGAGGATCGAAGGGCGAGCAGTACTTC
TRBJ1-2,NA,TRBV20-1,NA,CSARDRGSRWGYTF,TGCAGTGCTAGAGATCGGGGGTCGCGGTGGGGCTACACCTTC
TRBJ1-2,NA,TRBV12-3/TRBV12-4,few,CASGRGQGAVGYTF,TGTGCCAGCGGACGTGGACAAGGCGCTGTTGGCTACACCTTC
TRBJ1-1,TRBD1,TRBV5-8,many,CASSKEGTGGKAFF,TGTGCCAGCAGCAAAGAGGGGACAGGGGGAAAAGCTTTCTTT
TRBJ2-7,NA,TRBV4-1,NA,CASSQVRGPYEQYF,TGCGCCAGCAGCCAAGTGAGGGGTCCCTACGAGCAGTACTTC
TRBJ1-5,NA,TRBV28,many,CASSRWKPQHF,TGTGCCAGCAGTCGGTGGAAGCCCCAGCATTTT
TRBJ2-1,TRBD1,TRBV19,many,CASTDRGQGSEQFF,TGTGCCAGTACCGACAGGGGGCAGGGCAGTGAGCAGTTCTTC